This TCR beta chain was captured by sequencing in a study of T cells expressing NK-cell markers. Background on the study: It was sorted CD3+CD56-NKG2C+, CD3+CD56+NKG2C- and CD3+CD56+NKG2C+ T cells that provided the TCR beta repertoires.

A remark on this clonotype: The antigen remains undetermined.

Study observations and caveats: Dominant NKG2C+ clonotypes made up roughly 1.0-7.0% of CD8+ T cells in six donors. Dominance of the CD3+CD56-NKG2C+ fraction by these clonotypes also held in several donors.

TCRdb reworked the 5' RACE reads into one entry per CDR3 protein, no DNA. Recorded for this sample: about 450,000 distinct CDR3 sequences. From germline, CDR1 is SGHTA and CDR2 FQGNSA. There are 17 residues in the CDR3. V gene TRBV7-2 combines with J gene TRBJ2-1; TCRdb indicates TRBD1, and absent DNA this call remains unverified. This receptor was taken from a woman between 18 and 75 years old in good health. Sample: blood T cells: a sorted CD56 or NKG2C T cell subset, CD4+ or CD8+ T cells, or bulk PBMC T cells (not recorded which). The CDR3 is CASSPIPRGGSYNEQFF.